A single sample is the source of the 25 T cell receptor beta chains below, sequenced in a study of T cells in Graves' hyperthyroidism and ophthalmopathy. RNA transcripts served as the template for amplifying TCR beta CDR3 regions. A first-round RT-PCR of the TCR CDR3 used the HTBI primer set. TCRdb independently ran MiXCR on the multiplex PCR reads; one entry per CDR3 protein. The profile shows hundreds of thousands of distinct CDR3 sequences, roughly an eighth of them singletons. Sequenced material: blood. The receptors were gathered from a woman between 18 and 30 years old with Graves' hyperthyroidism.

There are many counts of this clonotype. The CDR3 sequence: CSATPTSGVTDTQYF. DNA of the CDR3: TGCAGTGCAACCCCGACTAGCGGGGTAACAGATACGCAGTATTTT. The chain employs TRBV20-1 and TRBJ2-3, with 11 bases aligning to TRBD2. From germline, CDR1 is DFQATT and CDR2 SNEGSKA (reference sequence). J lost 3 bases, V lost 6 bases, and 8 bases had no gene match. The CDR3 contains 15 residues.

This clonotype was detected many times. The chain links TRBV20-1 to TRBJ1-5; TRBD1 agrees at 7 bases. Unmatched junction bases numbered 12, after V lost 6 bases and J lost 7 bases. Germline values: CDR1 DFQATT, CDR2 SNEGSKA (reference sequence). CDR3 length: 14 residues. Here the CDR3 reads CSARGGQPRQPQHF. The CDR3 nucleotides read TGCAGTGCCAGGGGGGGGCAGCCTCGCCAGCCCCAGCATTTT.

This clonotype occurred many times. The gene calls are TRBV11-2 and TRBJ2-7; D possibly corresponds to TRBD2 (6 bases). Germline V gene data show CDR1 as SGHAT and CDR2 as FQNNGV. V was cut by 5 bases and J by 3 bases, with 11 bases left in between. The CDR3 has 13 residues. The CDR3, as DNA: TGTGCCAGCAGCCCGGGACTCCTCTACGAGCAGTACTTC. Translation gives CASSPGLLYEQYF.

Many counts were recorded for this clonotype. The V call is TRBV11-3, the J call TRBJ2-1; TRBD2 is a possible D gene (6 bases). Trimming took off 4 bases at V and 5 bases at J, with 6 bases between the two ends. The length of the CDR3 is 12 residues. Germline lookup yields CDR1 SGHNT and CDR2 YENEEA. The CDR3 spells CASSSGDNEQFF. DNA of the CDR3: TGTGCCAGCAGCTCGGGGGACAATGAGCAGTTCTTC.

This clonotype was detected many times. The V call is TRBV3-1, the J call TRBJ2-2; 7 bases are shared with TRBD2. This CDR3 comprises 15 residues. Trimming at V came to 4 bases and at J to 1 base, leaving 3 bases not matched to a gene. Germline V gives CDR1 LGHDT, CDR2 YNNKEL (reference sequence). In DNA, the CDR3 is TGTGCCAGCAGCCCCCGCGGGGGGAACACCGGGGAGCTGTTTTTT. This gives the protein CASSPRGGNTGELFF.

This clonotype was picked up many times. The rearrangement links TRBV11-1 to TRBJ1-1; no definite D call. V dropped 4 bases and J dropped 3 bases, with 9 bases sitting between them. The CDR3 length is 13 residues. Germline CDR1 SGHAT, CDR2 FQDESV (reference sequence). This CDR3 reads CASSSQRDTEAFF. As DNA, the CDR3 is TGTGCCAGCAGCTCCCAAAGGGACACTGAAGCTTTCTTT.

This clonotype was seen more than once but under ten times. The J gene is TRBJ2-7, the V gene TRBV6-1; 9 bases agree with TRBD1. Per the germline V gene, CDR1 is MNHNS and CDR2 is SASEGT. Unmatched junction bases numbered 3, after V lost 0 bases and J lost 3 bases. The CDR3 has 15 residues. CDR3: CASSEARDRDYEQYF. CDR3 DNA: TGTGCCAGCAGTGAAGCGCGGGACAGGGACTACGAGCAGTACTTC.

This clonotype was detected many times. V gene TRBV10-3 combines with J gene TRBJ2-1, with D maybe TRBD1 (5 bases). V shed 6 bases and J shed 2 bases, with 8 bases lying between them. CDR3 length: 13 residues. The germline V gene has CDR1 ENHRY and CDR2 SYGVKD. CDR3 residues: CAIRGPAYNEQFF. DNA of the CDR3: TGTGCCATCAGGGGGCCAGCCTACAATGAGCAGTTCTTC.

The CDR3 loop reads CATRESFAEAFF. Written as DNA, the CDR3 is TGTGCCACCCGGGAGAGTTTCGCTGAAGCTTTCTTT. The chain recombines TRBV28 with TRBJ1-1; no firm D call. V shed 10 bases and J shed 6 bases, with 15 bases lying between them. The CDR3 is made up of 12 amino acids. The germline V gene encodes CDR1 MDHEN and CDR2 SYDVKM.

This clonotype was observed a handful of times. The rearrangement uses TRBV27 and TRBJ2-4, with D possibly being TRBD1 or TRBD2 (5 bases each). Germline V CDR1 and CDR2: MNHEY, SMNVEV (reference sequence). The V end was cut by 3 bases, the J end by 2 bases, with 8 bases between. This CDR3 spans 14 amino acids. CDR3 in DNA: TGTGCCAGCAGTTTGTGGGGACCCAAAAACATTCAGTACTTC. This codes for CASSLWGPKNIQYF.

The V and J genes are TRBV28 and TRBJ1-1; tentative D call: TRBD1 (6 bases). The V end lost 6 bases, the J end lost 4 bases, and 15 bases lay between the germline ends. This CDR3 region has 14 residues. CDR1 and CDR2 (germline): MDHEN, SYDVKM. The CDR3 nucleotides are TGTGCCAGCAGCAACCCCCAGGGGATCACTGAAGCTTTCTTT. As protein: CASSNPQGITEAFF.

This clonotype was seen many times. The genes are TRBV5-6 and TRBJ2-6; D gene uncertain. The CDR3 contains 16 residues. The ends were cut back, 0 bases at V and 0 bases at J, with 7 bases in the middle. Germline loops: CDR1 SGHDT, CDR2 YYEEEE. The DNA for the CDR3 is TGTGCCAGCAGCTTGGGGGATAGCTCTGGGGCCAACGTCCTGACTTTC. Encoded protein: CASSLGDSSGANVLTF.

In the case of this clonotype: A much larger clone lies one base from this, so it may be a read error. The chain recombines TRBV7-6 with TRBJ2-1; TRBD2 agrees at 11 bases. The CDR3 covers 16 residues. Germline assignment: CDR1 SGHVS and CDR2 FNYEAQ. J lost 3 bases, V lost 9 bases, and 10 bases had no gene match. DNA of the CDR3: TGTGCCAGAAGACACTCCCTAGCGGGGGGCTACAATGAGCAGTTCTTC. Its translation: CARRHSLAGGYNEQFF.

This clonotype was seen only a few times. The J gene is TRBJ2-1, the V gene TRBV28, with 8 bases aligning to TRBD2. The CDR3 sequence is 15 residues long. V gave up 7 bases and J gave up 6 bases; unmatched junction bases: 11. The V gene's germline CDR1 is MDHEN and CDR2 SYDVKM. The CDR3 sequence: CASTGGALTVNEQFF. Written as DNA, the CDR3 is TGTGCCAGCACCGGGGGGGCTCTGACGGTCAATGAGCAGTTCTTC.

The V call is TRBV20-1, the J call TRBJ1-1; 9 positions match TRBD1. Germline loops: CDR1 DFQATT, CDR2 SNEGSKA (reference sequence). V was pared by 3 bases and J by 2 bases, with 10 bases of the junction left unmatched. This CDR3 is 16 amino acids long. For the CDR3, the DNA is TGCAGTGCTAGTCCCGACAGGGGGGTTTTAAACACTGAAGCTTTCTTT. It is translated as CSASPDRGVLNTEAFF.

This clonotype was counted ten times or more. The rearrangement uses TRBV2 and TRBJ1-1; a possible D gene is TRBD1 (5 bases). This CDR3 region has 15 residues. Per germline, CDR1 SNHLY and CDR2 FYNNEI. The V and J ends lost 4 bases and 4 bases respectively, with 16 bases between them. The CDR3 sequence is CASSVAGSLGTEAFF. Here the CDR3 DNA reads TGTGCCAGCAGTGTGGCAGGGTCGTTGGGCACTGAAGCTTTCTTT. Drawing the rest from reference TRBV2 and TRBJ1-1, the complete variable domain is EPEVTQTPSHQVTQMGQEVILRCVPISNHLYFYWYRQILGQKVEFLVSFYNNEISEKSEIFDDQFSVERPDGSNFTLKIRSTKLEDSAMYFCASSVAGSLGTEAFFGQGTRLTVV.

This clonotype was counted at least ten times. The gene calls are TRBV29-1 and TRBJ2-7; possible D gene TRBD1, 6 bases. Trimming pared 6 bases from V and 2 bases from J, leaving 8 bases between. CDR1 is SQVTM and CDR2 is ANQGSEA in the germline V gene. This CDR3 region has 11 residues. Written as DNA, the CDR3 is TGCAGCGTGGGGGCAGCCTACGAGCAGTACTTC. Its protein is CSVGAAYEQYF.

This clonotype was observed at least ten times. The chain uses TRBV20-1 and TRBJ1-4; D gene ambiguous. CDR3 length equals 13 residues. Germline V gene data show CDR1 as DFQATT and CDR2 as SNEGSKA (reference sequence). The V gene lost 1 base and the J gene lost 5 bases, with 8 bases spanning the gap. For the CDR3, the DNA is TGCAGTGCTAGAGGCCAGGCCAATGAAAAACTGTTTTTT. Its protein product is CSARGQANEKLFF.

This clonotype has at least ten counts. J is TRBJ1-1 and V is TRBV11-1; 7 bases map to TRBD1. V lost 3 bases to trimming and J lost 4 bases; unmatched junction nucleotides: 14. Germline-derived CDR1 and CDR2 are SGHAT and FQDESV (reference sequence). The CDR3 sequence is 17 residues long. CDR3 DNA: TGTGCCAGCAGCTTCAATCGACAGGGTCGTCGGAGCACTGAAGCTTTCTTT. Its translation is CASSFNRQGRRSTEAFF.

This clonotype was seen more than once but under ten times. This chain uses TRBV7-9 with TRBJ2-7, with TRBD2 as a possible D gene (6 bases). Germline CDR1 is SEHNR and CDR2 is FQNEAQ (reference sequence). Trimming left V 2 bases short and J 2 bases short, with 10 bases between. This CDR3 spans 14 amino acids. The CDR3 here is CASSLSRGTYEQYF. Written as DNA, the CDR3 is TGTGCCAGCAGCTTAAGTCGGGGGACCTACGAGCAGTACTTC.

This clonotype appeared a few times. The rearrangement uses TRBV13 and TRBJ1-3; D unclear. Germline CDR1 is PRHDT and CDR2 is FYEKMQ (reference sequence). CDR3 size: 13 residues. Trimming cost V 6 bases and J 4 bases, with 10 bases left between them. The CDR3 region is CASSPVGGNTIYF. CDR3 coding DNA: TGTGCCAGCAGTCCAGTTGGGGGAAACACCATATATTTT.

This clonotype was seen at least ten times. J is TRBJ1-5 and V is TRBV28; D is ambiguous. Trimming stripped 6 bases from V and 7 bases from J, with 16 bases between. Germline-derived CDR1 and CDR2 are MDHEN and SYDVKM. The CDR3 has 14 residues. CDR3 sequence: CASSARLLEQPQHF. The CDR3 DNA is TGTGCCAGCAGCGCCCGGTTGCTAGAGCAGCCCCAGCATTTT.

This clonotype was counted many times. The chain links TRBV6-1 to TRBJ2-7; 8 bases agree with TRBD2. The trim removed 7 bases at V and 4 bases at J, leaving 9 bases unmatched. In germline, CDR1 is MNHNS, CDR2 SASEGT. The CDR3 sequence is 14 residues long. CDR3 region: CASNGGGEGYEQYF. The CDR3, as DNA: TGTGCCAGCAACGGGGGGGGGGAGGGATACGAGCAGTACTTC.

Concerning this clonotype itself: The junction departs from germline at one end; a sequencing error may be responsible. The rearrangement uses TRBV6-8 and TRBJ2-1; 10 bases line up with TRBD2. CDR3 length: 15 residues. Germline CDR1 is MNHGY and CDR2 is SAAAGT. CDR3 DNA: TGTGCCGGCAGTCCCGGGGCAGCGGGAGGGCATGAGCAGTTCTTC. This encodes CAGSPGAAGGHEQFF.

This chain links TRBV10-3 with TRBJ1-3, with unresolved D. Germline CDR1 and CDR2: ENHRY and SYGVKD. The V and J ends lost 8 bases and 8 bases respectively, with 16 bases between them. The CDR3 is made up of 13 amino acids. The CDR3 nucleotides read TGTGCCATCGGAGAAGGGAAATGGGACACCATATATTTT. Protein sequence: CAIGEGKWDTIYF.